The T cell receptor delta chain under discussion was sequenced for a study of gamma-delta chains in newborns, infants, children. Study-wide context: Microbial exposure reportedly drives polyclonal innate γδ T cell expansion after birth.

TCRdb fed the reads to CATT. Altogether about 8,300 delta-chain clones are present, 1.6% being singletons, with the ten largest covering around 7.9%. This clone was observed a few times. The amino acid sequence in TCRdb belongs to a much larger clone and departs from this DNA's translation at residue 14, likely a sequencing read error; the sequence shown is translated from the DNA. The CDR3 is 15 amino acids. Germline loops: CDR1 GEAIGNYY, CDR2 EKD. V and J are TRDV2 and TRDJ1; 9 bases agree with TRDD3. This TCR came from a child who was a newborn, infant or young child, either healthy, febrile or measles-vaccinated (not recorded which). Sequenced: blood. The CDR3 region is CACDTVGGYTDKLTF. DNA of the CDR3: TGTGCCTGTGACACCGTGGGGGGATACACCGATAAACTCACCTTT.